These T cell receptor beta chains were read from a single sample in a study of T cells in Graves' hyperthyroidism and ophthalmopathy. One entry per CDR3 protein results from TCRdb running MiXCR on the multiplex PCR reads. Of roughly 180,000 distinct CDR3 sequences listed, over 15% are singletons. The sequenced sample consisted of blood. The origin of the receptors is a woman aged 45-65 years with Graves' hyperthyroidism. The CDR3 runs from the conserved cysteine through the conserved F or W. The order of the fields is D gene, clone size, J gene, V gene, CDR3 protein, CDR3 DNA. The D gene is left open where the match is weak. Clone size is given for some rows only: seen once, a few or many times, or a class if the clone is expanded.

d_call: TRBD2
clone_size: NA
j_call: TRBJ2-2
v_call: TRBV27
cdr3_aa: CASSLFLAGGVGELFF
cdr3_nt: TGTGCCAGCAGTTTATTCCTAGCGGGGGGTGTCGGGGAGCTGTTTTTT

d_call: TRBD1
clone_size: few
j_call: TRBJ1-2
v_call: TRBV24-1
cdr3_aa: CATSHRTGFYGYTF
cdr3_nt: TGTGCCACCAGTCATCGGACAGGCTTCTATGGCTACACCTTC

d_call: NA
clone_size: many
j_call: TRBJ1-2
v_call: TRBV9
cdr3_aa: CASSVGDMSNYGYTF
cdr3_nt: TGTGCCAGCAGCGTAGGGGACATGTCTAACTATGGCTACACCTTC

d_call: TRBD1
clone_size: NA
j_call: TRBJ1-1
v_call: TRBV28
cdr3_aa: CASSPTGVGTEAFF
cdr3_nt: TGTGCCAGCAGTCCGACAGGGGTGGGCACTGAAGCTTTCTTT

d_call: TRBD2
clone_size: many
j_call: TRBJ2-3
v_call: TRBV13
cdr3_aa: CASTRGLAADTQYF
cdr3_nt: TGTGCCAGCACCCGTGGACTAGCCGCAGATACGCAGTATTTT

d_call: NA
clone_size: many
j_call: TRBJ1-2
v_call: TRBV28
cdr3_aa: CASSPLGGGAYGYTF
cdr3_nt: TGTGCCAGCAGTCCCCTCGGAGGGGGGGCCTATGGCTACACCTTC

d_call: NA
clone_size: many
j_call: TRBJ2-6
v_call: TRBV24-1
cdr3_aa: CATSALGANVLTF
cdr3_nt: TGTGCCACCAGTGCTTTGGGGGCCAACGTCCTGACTTTC

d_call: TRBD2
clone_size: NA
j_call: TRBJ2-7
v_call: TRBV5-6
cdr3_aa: CASSLVRGGNEQYF
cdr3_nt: TGTGCCAGCAGCTTGGTGCGGGGGGGAAACGAGCAGTACTTC

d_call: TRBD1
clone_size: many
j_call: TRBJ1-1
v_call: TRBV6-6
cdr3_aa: CASSYSTSWTGQNLNTEAFF
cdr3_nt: TGTGCCAGCAGTTACTCTACCTCCTGGACAGGGCAGAATTTGAACACTGAAGCTTTCTTT

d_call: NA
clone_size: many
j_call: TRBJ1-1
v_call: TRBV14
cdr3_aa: CASSNGGQTEAFF
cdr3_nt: TGTGCCAGCAGCAATGGGGGGCAAACTGAAGCTTTCTTT

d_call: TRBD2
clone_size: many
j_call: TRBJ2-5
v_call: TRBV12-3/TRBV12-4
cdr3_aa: CASSLRRGAFQETQYF
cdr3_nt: TGTGCCAGCAGTTTGAGGCGGGGGGCCTTCCAAGAGACCCAGTACTTC

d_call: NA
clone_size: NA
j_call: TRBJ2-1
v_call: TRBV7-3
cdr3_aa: CASSFQESEQFF
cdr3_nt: TGTGCCAGCAGCTTTCAAGAGTCTGAGCAGTTCTTC

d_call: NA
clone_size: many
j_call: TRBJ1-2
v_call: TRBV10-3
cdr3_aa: CASQRQRTFEDYGYTF
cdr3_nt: TGTGCCAGCCAACGTCAGCGTACGTTTGAGGACTATGGCTACACCTTC

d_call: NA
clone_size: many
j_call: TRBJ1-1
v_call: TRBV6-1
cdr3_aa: CASSPQENTEAFF
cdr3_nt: TGTGCCAGCAGCCCACAGGAGAACACTGAAGCTTTCTTT

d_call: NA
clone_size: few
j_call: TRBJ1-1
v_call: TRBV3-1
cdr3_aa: CASSPNTGLGEAFF
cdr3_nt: TGTGCCAGCAGCCCCAATACAGGGCTTGGTGAAGCTTTCTTT

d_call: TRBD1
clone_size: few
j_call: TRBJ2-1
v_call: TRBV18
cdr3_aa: CASSSRIGTGADNEQFF
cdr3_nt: TGTGCCAGCTCATCTAGAATCGGGACAGGGGCCGACAATGAGCAGTTCTTC

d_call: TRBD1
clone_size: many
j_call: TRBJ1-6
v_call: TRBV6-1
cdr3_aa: CATRGDRAYNSPLHF
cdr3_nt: TGTGCCACCAGGGGGGACAGGGCCTATAATTCACCCCTCCACTTT

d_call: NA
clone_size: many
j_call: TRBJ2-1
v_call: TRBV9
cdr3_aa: CASSPRDIHNEQFF
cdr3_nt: TGTGCCAGCAGCCCGAGGGACATCCACAATGAGCAGTTCTTC

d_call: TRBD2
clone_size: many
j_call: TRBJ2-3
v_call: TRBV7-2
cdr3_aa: CASSLSGTNTDTQYF
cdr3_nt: TGTGCCAGCAGCTTATCCGGGACTAACACAGATACGCAGTATTTT

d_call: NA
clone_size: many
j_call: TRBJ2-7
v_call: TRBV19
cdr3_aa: CASSIWAGEGYEQYF
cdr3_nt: TGTGCCAGTAGTATCTGGGCAGGGGAAGGGTACGAGCAGTACTTC

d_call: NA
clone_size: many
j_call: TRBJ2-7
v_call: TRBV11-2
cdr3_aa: CASSLARTSYEQYF
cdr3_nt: TGTGCCAGCAGCTTAGCAAGGACAAGCTACGAGCAGTACTTC

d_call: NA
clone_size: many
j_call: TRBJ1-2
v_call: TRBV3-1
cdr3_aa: CASSRGGGWNYGYTF
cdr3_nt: TGTGCCAGCAGCCGGGGTGGGGGCTGGAACTATGGCTACACCTTC

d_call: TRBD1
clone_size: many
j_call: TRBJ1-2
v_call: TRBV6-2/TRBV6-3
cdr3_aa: CASSRLQGTAYGYTF
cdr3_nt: TGTGCCAGCAGTCGCCTCCAGGGGACAGCCTATGGCTACACCTTC

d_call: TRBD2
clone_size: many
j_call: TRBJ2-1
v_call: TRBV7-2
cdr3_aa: CASSLVLAGRGYNEQFF
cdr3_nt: TGTGCCAGCAGCTTAGTCCTAGCGGGGAGGGGCTACAATGAGCAGTTCTTC

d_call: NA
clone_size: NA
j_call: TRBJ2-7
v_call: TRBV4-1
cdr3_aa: CASSQSETSSYEQYF
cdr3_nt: TGCGCCAGCAGCCAGTCCGAGACTAGTTCCTACGAGCAGTACTTC

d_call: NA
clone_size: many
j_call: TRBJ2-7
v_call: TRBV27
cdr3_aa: CASRNSYEQYF
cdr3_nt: TGTGCCAGCCGCAATTCCTACGAGCAGTACTTC

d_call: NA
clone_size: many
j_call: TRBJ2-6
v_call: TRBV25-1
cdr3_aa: CASSDPGANVLTF
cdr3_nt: TGTGCCAGCAGTGACCCTGGGGCCAACGTCCTGACTTTC

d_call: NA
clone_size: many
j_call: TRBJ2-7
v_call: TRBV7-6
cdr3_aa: CASSLEGGAQYEQYF
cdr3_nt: TGTGCCAGCAGCTTAGAGGGGGGGGCGCAGTACGAGCAGTACTTC

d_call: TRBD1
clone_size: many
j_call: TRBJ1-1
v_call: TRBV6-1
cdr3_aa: CASSPLQGSEAFF
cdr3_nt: TGTGCCAGCAGTCCGCTACAGGGGTCTGAAGCTTTCTTT

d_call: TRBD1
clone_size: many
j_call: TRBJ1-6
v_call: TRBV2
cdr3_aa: CATLGQGNSPLHF
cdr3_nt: TGTGCCACCCTGGGACAGGGGAATTCACCCCTCCACTTT

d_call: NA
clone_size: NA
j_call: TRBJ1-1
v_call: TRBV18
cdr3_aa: CASSPREGAGVYTEAFF
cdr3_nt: TGTGCCAGCTCACCTCGTGAGGGTGCAGGGGTATACACTGAAGCTTTCTTT

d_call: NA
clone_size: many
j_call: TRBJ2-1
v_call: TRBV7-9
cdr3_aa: CASSLGLKEFF
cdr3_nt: TGTGCCAGCAGCTTAGGGCTGAAGGAGTTCTTC

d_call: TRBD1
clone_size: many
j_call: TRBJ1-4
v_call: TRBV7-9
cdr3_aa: CASRTGTGHEKLFF
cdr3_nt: TGTGCCAGCAGGACCGGGACAGGGCATGAAAAACTGTTTTTT

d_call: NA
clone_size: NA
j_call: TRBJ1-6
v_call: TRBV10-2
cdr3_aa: CASRDGASSYNSPLHF
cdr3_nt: TGCGCCAGCAGGGACGGGGCCAGCTCCTATAATTCACCCCTCCACTTT

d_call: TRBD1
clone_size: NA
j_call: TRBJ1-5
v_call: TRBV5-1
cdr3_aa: CASSATGVGGNQPQHF
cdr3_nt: TGCGCCAGCAGCGCTACAGGGGTAGGCGGCAATCAGCCCCAGCATTTT

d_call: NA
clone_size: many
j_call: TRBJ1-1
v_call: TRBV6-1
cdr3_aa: CASSLTQTVNTEAFF
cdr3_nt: TGTGCCAGCAGTCTGACACAGACGGTGAACACTGAAGCTTTCTTT

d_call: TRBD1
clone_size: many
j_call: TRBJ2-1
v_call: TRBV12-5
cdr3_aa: CASASGQGSFDEQFF
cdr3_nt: TGTGCTAGTGCCTCGGGACAGGGATCCTTCGATGAGCAGTTCTTC

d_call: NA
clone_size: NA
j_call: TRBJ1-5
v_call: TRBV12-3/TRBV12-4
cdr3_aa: CASSEQGWGVNQPQHF
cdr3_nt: TGTGCCAGCAGTGAGCAGGGGTGGGGCGTGAATCAGCCCCAGCATTTT

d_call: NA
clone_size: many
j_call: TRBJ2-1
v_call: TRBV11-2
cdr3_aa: CASADAGKADNEQFF
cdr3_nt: TGTGCCAGCGCCGATGCAGGGAAAGCAGACAATGAGCAGTTCTTC

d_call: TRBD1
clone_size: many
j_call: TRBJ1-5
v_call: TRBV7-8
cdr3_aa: CASSFGQGGQPQHF
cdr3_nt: TGTGCCAGCAGCTTTGGACAGGGAGGCCAGCCCCAGCATTTT

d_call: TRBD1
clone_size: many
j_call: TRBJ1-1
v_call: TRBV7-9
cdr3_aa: CASRVFGQGDTEAFF
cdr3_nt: TGTGCCAGCAGAGTATTCGGACAGGGCGACACTGAAGCTTTCTTT

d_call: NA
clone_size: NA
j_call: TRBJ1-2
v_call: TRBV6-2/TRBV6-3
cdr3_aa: CASSSPHQDRRGYTF
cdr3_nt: TGTGCCAGCAGTTCACCGCACCAGGACCGACGGGGGTACACCTTC

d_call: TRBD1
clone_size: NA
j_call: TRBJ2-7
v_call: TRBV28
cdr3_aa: CASRQGAQKFYEQYF
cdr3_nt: TGTGCCAGCAGACAGGGGGCACAAAAATTCTACGAGCAGTACTTC

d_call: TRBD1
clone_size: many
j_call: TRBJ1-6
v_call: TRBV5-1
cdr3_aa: CASSIGTVGGNSPLHF
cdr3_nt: TGCGCCAGCAGCATCGGGACAGTTGGAGGTAATTCACCCCTCCACTTT

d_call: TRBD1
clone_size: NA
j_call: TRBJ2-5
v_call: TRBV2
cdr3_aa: CASRERTGSKRAQYF
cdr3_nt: TGTGCCAGCAGGGAACGGACAGGGTCGAAACGGGCCCAGTACTTC

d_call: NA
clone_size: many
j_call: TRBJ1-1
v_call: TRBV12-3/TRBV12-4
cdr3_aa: CASRTPSRPDKAFF
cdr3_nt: TGTGCCAGCAGAACCCCAAGTCGCCCTGATAAAGCTTTCTTT

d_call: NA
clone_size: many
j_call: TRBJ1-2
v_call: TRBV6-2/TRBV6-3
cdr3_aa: CASSYSTENGYTF
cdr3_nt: TGTGCCAGCAGTTACTCGACAGAGAATGGCTACACCTTC

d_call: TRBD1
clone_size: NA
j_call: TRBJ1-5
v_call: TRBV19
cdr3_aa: CASRLYGQGTQPQHF
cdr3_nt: TGTGCCAGTAGGTTATATGGACAGGGAACTCAGCCCCAGCATTTT

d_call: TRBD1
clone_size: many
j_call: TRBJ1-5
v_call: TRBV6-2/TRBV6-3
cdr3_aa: CASSPRDRVGGQPQHF
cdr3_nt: TGTGCCAGCAGCCCCCGGGACAGGGTCGGAGGGCAGCCCCAGCATTTT

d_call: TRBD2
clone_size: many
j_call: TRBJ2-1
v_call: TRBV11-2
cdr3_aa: CASSSRGSGGPEQFF
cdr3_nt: TGTGCCAGCAGCTCCCGGGGTAGCGGGGGCCCTGAGCAGTTCTTC

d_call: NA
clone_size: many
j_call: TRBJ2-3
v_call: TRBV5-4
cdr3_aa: CASSLVGAPDTQYF
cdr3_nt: TGTGCCAGCAGCTTGGTGGGGGCCCCGGATACGCAGTATTTT

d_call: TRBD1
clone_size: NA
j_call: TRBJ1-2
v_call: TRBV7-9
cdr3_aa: CASSSTGHSGGYTF
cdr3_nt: TGTGCCAGCAGCTCGACAGGGCATTCAGGGGGCTACACCTTC

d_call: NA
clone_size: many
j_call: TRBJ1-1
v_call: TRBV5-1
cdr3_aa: CASSQGILNTEAFF
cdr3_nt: TGCGCCAGCAGTCAGGGTATCTTGAACACTGAAGCTTTCTTT

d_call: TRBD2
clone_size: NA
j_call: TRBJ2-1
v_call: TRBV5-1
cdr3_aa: CASGLLAGGYNEQFF
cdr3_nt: TGCGCCAGCGGCCTGCTAGCGGGGGGCTACAATGAGCAGTTCTTC

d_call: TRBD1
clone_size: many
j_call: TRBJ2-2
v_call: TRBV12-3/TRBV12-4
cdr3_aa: CASSLGPDRGGQTGELFF
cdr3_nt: TGTGCCAGCAGTTTAGGTCCCGACAGGGGAGGACAGACCGGGGAGCTGTTTTTT

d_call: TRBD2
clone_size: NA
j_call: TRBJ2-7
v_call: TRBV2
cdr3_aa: CASSPSGRTYEQYF
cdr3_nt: TGTGCCAGCAGTCCTAGCGGACGGACCTACGAGCAGTACTTC

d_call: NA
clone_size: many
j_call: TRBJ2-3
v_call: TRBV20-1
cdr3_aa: CSAIRLGTHRDTQYF
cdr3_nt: TGCAGTGCTATTAGACTAGGCACACATAGAGATACGCAGTATTTT

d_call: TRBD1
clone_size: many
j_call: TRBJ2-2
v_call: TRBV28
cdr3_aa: CASSLYGTGGDPGELFF
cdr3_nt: TGTGCCAGCAGTTTATACGGGACAGGGGGCGATCCCGGGGAGCTGTTTTTT

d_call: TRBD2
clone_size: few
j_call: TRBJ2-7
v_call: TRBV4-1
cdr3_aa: CASSQGGGGTYEQYF
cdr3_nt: TGCGCCAGCAGCCAAGGGGGCGGGGGTACCTACGAGCAGTACTTC

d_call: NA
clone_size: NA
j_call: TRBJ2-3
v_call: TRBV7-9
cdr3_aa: CASSRLGGTDTQYF
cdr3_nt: TGTGCCAGCAGCCGTTTGGGGGGCACAGATACGCAGTATTTT